A single sample is the source of the 26 T cell receptor beta chains below, sequenced in a study of T cells after yellow fever vaccination. TCRdb ran MiXCR on the 5' RACE reads and lists one entry per CDR3 protein. The sample consists of under 300,000 distinct CDR3 sequences, 6.9% of them appearing once. The specimen was CD4+ T cells sorted from PBMCs, collected 15 days after the yellow fever booster vaccination. These receptor sequences come from a man aged 30-40 years who received the YFV17D yellow fever vaccine.

This clonotype was counted ten times or more. This chain links TRBV20-1 with TRBJ1-6; D possibly corresponds to TRBD1 (6 bases). Trimming pared 6 bases from V and 6 bases from J, leaving 15 bases between. Germline V gene data show CDR1 as DFQATT and CDR2 as SNEGSKA (reference sequence). This CDR3 has 14 residues. The CDR3 DNA is TGCAGTGCGAAATCCACAGGGTTTAATTCACCCCTCCACTTT. It yields the protein CSAKSTGFNSPLHF.

This clonotype was detected only a few times. The chain employs TRBV30 and TRBJ2-5, with D uncertain. Germline loops: CDR1 GTSNPN, CDR2 SVGIG (reference sequence). This CDR3 comprises 12 residues. Deletions cut 4 bases from V and 1 base from J, with 7 bases between. CDR3 sequence: CAWTIAQETQYF. The CDR3 region has the DNA TGTGCCTGGACTATCGCCCAAGAGACCCAGTACTTC.

The chain employs TRBV30 and TRBJ2-6; 7 bases align to TRBD1. V trimming: 3 bases; J trimming: 0 bases; junction bases outside the gene matches: 8. Germline CDR1 and CDR2: GTSNPN and SVGIG (reference sequence). There are 17 residues in the CDR3. In nucleotides, the CDR3 is TGTGCCTGGAGAAACAGGGGTTTGTACTCTGGGGCCAACGTCCTGACTTTC. It codes for CAWRNRGLYSGANVLTF.

The CDR3 coding sequence is TGCAGTGCTAGAGATCTGGACGGGGAGCTGTTTTTT. It yields the protein CSARDLDGELFF. V usage is TRBV20-1 and J usage is TRBJ2-2; D call uncertain. V lost 0 bases and J 7 bases, leaving 6 bases between the germline ends. Germline CDR1 DFQATT, CDR2 SNEGSKA (reference sequence). The CDR3 extends over 12 amino acids.

This clonotype was seen a few times. This chain joins TRBV3-1 and TRBJ2-2; no clear D gene. Germline lookup yields CDR1 LGHDT and CDR2 YNNKEL (reference sequence). V was trimmed by 4 bases and J by 6 bases, leaving 15 bases between them. This CDR3 contains 15 residues. Here the CDR3 DNA reads TGTGCCAGCAGCCCACCAGGAGAAGAGGCCGGGGAGCTGTTTTTT. This encodes CASSPPGEEAGELFF. The full variable domain, its missing parts supplied by reference TRBV3-1 and TRBJ2-2, is DTAVSQTPKYLVTQMGNDKSIKCEQNLGHDTMYWYKQDSKKFLKIMFSYNNKELIINETVPNRFSPKSPDKAHLNLHINSLELGDSAVYFCASSPPGEEAGELFFGEGSRLTVL.

Points on this clonotype: Given a much more abundant clone one base away, this may be a read error. The chain uses TRBV12-3 or TRBV12-4 and TRBJ1-2; D is unresolved. This CDR3 contains 16 residues. The CDR3 sequence: CTSTWWGVREGYGYTF. DNA for the CDR3: TGTACCAGCACCTGGTGGGGAGTCAGAGAGGGCTATGGCTACACCTTC.

This clonotype came up a few times. The chain employs TRBV18 and TRBJ2-7, with a possible D match to TRBD1 (6 bases). V was cut by 3 bases and J by 0 bases, with 12 bases left in between. From germline, CDR1 is KGHSH and CDR2 LQKENI. The CDR3 contains 15 residues. CDR3: CASSPGTTSSYEQYF. The DNA for the CDR3 is TGTGCCAGCTCACCGGGGACAACTTCCTCCTACGAGCAGTACTTC.

This clonotype appeared many times. The chain carries TRBV7-2 and TRBJ2-5; D is uncertain. CDR1 and CDR2 (germline): SGHTA, FQGNSA. The CDR3 extends over 13 amino acids. Trimming removed 2 bases at V and 5 bases at J, with 9 bases between. CDR3 sequence: CASSLSLGETQYF. The CDR3 DNA sequence: TGTGCCAGCAGCTTAAGTTTGGGGGAGACCCAGTACTTC. The full variable domain, rest sourced from reference TRBV7-2 and TRBJ2-5, is GAGVSQSPSNKVTEKGKDVELRCDPISGHTALYWYRQSLGQGLEFLIYFQGNSAPDKSGLPSDRFSAERTGGSVSTLTIQRTQQEDSAVYLCASSLSLGETQYFGPGTRLLVL.

This clonotype was seen many times. The V call is TRBV20-1, the J call TRBJ2-7; no firm D call. V was shortened by 3 bases and J by 6 bases, with 12 bases between the two germline ends. This CDR3 is built from 12 residues. Germline V gives CDR1 DFQATT, CDR2 SNEGSKA (reference sequence). The CDR3 here is CSARTDGIEQYF. CDR3 DNA: TGCAGTGCTAGGACGGACGGTATCGAGCAGTACTTC.

This rearrangement joins TRBV19 to TRBJ2-1; TRBD2 agrees at 8 bases. The CDR3 is 14 residues long. CDR1 is LNHDA, CDR2 SQIVND, per germline (reference sequence). Trimming cost V 5 bases and J 4 bases; bases outside gene matches: 4. The CDR3 DNA sequence: TGTGCCAGTAGTTGGTCGGGAGGGTACAATGAGCAGTTCTTC. It specifies CASSWSGGYNEQFF.

The V gene is TRBV4-2, the J gene TRBJ2-7; 10 bases align to TRBD1. V lost 4 bases to trimming and J lost 0 bases; unmatched junction nucleotides: 9. The length of the CDR3 is 17 residues. Germline V gene data show CDR1 as LGHNA and CDR2 as YNFKEQ. Written as DNA, the CDR3 is TGTGCCAGCAGCCCGCCTACCGGGACAGGGGCCTCCTACGAGCAGTACTTC. Translation: CASSPPTGTGASYEQYF.

The CDR3 DNA is TGTGCCAGCAGTGGTCACAGGGGGTTAGACTATGGCTACACCTTC. It specifies CASSGHRGLDYGYTF. The chain links TRBV27 to TRBJ1-2, with 8 bases fitting TRBD1. The CDR3 spans 15 residues. Trimming cost V 5 bases and J 3 bases; bases outside gene matches: 8. The germline V gene encodes CDR1 MNHEY and CDR2 SMNVEV (reference sequence).

The sample holds many counts of this clonotype. DNA of the CDR3: TGCGCCAGCAGCTTGGCTCAGGGCACAGATACGCAGTATTTT. Amino acids: CASSLAQGTDTQYF. J is TRBJ2-3 and V is TRBV5-1; D unclear. There are 14 residues in the CDR3. V was clipped by 0 bases and J by 1 base, with 6 bases between them. CDR1 SGHRS and CDR2 YFSETQ come from the germline V gene.

Many counts were recorded for this clonotype. At one of its ends the junction is not consistent with the germline gene, which may arise from a read error. V gene TRBV12-3 or TRBV12-4 combines with J gene TRBJ2-1; 11 nucleotides match TRBD2. The CDR3 has 15 amino acids. CDR3 sequence (DNA): TGCGCCAGCAGCTCCCTAGCGGGAGGTGGCAATGAGCAGTTCTTC. Translated: CASSSLAGGGNEQFF.

This chain joins TRBV30 and TRBJ1-1; 8 bases are shared with TRBD1. V was pared by 5 bases and J by 1 base, with 6 bases of the junction left unmatched. CDR1 GTSNPN and CDR2 SVGIG come from the germline V gene (reference sequence). This CDR3 is 14 amino acids long. For the CDR3, the DNA is TGTGCCTGGGCTTGGGGGACAGGGAACACTGAAGCTTTCTTT. Its translation: CAWAWGTGNTEAFF.

This clonotype was recorded many times. The chain recombines TRBV2 with TRBJ2-2; no reliable D call. Looked up from germline, CDR1 is SNHLY and CDR2 is FYNNEI. The CDR3 has 15 residues. V lost 6 bases, J lost 1 base, and 12 bases lay in between. This CDR3 reads CASRRLWGNTGELFF. The CDR3 DNA is TGTGCCAGCAGGAGGTTATGGGGGAACACCGGGGAGCTGTTTTTT.

This clonotype was counted many times. The rearrangement links TRBV24-1 to TRBJ2-7, with D tentatively TRBD1 (6 bases). Trimming removed 1 base at V and 0 bases at J, with 15 bases between. This CDR3 is built from 17 residues. The V gene's germline CDR1 is KGHDR and CDR2 SFDVKD. The CDR3 nucleotides read TGTGCCACCAGTGATTTTGGGACATACTCGAGCTCCTACGAGCAGTACTTC. It specifies CATSDFGTYSSSYEQYF.

This clonotype was seen a few times. J is TRBJ2-7 and V is TRBV23-1, with TRBD1 matching over 9 bases. TRBV23-1 is annotated as an ORF whose role is uncertain. Germline trimming cut 0 bases from V and 3 bases from J; bases unmatched to any gene: 21. This CDR3 region has 21 residues. The CDR3 sequence: CASSQSASRDRAVRENYEQYF. In DNA form, the CDR3 reads TGCGCCAGCAGTCAATCGGCTAGCCGGGACAGGGCCGTCCGCGAGAACTACGAGCAGTACTTC.

The J gene is TRBJ2-7, the V gene TRBV18, with 7 bases lining up with TRBD1. J gave up 5 bases and V 6 bases, and 13 bases lay outside the gene matches. CDR1 is KGHSH and CDR2 is LQKENI in the germline V gene. The CDR3 consists of 15 residues. Here the CDR3 reads CASSLLGTEGNEQYF. The CDR3 DNA is TGTGCCAGCTCTCTACTCGGGACAGAAGGTAACGAGCAGTACTTC.

This clonotype came up many times. The chain carries TRBV20-1 and TRBJ2-7, with D possibly called TRBD1 or TRBD2 (5 bases each). The V end lost 1 base, the J end lost 0 bases, and 7 bases lay between the germline ends. The germline V gene has CDR1 DFQATT and CDR2 SNEGSKA (reference sequence). CDR3 length equals 13 residues. Here the CDR3 DNA reads TGCAGTGCTAGAGGTGGGGGCTCCTACGAGCAGTACTTC. Its protein is CSARGGGSYEQYF.

This clonotype was counted a few times. This chain joins TRBV5-1 and TRBJ2-1; D might be TRBD2 (6 bases). The V gene lost 3 bases and the J gene lost 3 bases, with 13 bases spanning the gap. The CDR3 loop spans 15 amino acids. Germline V CDR1 and CDR2: SGHRS, YFSETQ. The CDR3 region is CASSSGLLSYNEQFF. As DNA, the CDR3 is TGCGCCAGCAGCTCGGGACTTCTCAGCTACAATGAGCAGTTCTTC.

This clonotype was detected many times. J is TRBJ2-5 and V is TRBV29-1, with TRBD2 identical over 14 bases. V dropped 4 bases and J dropped 6; count of bases not matched to a gene: 13. This CDR3 is 17 amino acids long. The V gene's germline CDR1 is SQVTM and CDR2 ANQGSEA. CDR3 nucleotides: TGCAGCGTTGCTGGGACTAGCGGGAGCGCCGACGTTCAGACCCAGTACTTC. Protein sequence: CSVAGTSGSADVQTQYF.

The CDR3 loop reads CASRLGGSPGELFF. The CDR3 bases are TGTGCCAGCAGATTGGGGGGGAGTCCCGGGGAGCTGTTTTTT. V is TRBV28 and J is TRBJ2-2, with 7 bases lining up with TRBD2. The V segment lost 6 bases and the J segment 6 bases; nucleotides outside the gene matches: 7. Germline CDR1 is MDHEN and CDR2 is SYDVKM. This CDR3 contains 14 residues. Using reference TRBV28 and TRBJ2-2 for the parts outside the CDR3, the full variable domain is DVKVTQSSRYLVKRTGEKVFLECVQDMDHENMFWYRQDPGLGLRLIYFSYDVKMKEKGDIPEGYSVSREKKERFSLILESASTNQTSMYLCASRLGGSPGELFFGEGSRLTVL.

This clonotype has a count of ten or more. The genes are TRBV5-1 and TRBJ2-1; 10 bases map to TRBD2. V lost 0 bases, J lost 8 bases, and 8 bases stayed unmatched. The CDR3 is made up of 16 amino acids. Germline lookup yields CDR1 SGHRS and CDR2 YFSETQ. For the CDR3, the DNA is TGCGCCAGCAGCTTGGACCTAGCGGGAGTTAGCGATGAGCAGTTCTTC. Translation gives CASSLDLAGVSDEQFF.

This clonotype showed up just a few times. This sequence joins TRBV30 and TRBJ2-7; 8 nucleotides match TRBD2. Per germline, CDR1 GTSNPN and CDR2 SVGIG (reference sequence). Trimming took 5 bases from V and 0 from J; bases not matched to a gene: 6. This CDR3 has 14 residues. CDR3 in amino acids: CAWARGGSSYEQYF. The CDR3 region has the DNA TGTGCCTGGGCCCGGGGGGGGAGCTCCTACGAGCAGTACTTC.

This clonotype was picked up many times. The chain links TRBV7-9 to TRBJ1-4, with a tentative D call TRBD1 (5 bases). Germline V CDR1 and CDR2: SEHNR, FQNEAQ (reference sequence). The V end lost 2 bases, the J end lost 4 bases, and 11 bases lay between the germline ends. CDR3 length equals 15 residues. CDR3 sequence (DNA): TGTGCCAGCAGCTTATCGGGACCGCTTAATGAAAAACTGTTTTTT. Amino acid sequence: CASSLSGPLNEKLFF.